This TCR beta chain is from a study of T-cell reconstitution after alpha-beta-depleted transplantation in children listed by TCRdb under 2016. In terms of the full investigation: Using TCR repertoire profiling, the study followed T-cell immune reconstitution in a quantitative way in children after TCRalphabeta/CD19-depleted allogeneic hematopoietic cell transplantation.

The germline V end is reduced by 10 bases and the J end by 0 bases; junction bases left unmatched: 15. The CDR3 measures 17 amino acids from cysteine to phenylalanine. Only the CDR3 DNA is retained, 51 bases long and in frame from the first base. As encoded in the germline V gene, CDR1 is MDHEN while CDR2 is SYDVKM. The method was PCR. For sequencing, an Illumina HiSeq 2500 was employed. TCR libraries were prepared with molecular barcoding, using unique molecular identifiers to normalize TCRbeta repertoire quantification. The raw public reads went through TCRdb reprocessing: fastp at Q25, MiXCR clone calling, in-frame beta chains kept. Each CDR3 protein appears once, grouped with its most common genes and DNA. The sample table records a few hundred thousand distinct CDR3 sequences; around 12% of these occur just once. The ten largest clones take up around 6.1% of the sample. Concerning this clonotype: Its antigen is still unknown. No base quality information exists; no much larger clone differs at one position.

The chain uses TRBV28 and TRBJ2-3, with 8 bases aligning to TRBD2. This clonotype was sampled from a human donor who donated a stem cell graft to a child with combined immunodeficiency. Sequenced here: PBMCs from the stem cell graft donor, sampled from the stem cell graft. The CDR3 region: CATRTVSGDYSTDTQYF. The nucleotide sequence reads as follows: TGTGCCACCCGGACGGTTAGCGGGGACTATAGCACAGATACGCAGTATTTT.